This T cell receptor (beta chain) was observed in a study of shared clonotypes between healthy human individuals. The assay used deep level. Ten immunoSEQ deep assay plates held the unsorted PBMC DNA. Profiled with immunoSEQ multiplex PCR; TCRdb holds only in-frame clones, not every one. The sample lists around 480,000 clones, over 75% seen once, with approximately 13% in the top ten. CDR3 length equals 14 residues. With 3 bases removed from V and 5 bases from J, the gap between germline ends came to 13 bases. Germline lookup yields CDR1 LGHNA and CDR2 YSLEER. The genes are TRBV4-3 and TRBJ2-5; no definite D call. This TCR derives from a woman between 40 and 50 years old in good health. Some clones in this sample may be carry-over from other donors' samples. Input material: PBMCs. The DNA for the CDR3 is TGCGCCAGCAGCCATGCAGGCTTAGGGGAGACCCAGTACTTC. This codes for CASSHAGLGETQYF.